This is a list of T cell receptor beta chains from one sample in a study of T cells in Graves' hyperthyroidism and ophthalmopathy. TCRdb re-called the multiplex PCR reads with MiXCR, one entry per CDR3 protein. The repertoire holds approximately 640,000 distinct CDR3 sequences, with 16% as singletons. Sequencing used blood. Receptors originate from a woman aged 25 to 45 with Graves' hyperthyroidism. Both conserved end residues are part of each CDR3. A D gene is named only where the DNA matches it firmly. Size is omitted from some rows. Given values are once, few, many or a class for expanded clones.

clone_size,d_call,v_call,j_call,cdr3_aa,cdr3_nt
many,.,TRBV28,TRBJ1-1,CASSFKSEAFF,TGTGCCAGCAGTTTTAAAAGTGAAGCTTTCTTT
.,.,TRBV12-5,TRBJ2-7,CASGSQHYEQYF,TGTGCTAGTGGTTCCCAGCACTACGAGCAGTACTTC
.,.,TRBV4-1,TRBJ1-1,CASSQWRTVNTEAFF,TGCGCCAGCAGCCAATGGAGGACGGTTAACACTGAAGCTTTCTTT
many,TRBD1,TRBV28,TRBJ1-5,CASRIRQGRQPQHF,TGTGCCAGCAGGATAAGACAGGGTAGGCAGCCCCAGCATTTT
few,.,TRBV19,TRBJ2-1,CASSTLKWPPYNEQFF,TGTGCCAGTAGTACCCTGAAGTGGCCACCCTACAATGAGCAGTTCTTC
many,.,TRBV28,TRBJ1-1,CASSLRRREAFF,TGTGCCAGCAGTTTAAGGAGGCGTGAAGCTTTCTTT
.,TRBD2,TRBV24-1,TRBJ2-1,CATSVNSGRAGEQFF,TGTGCCACCAGTGTAAATAGCGGGAGGGCGGGTGAGCAGTTCTTC
many,.,TRBV24-1,TRBJ2-5,CATSDSGQVGGRVETQYF,TGTGCCACCAGTGATTCCGGCCAGGTTGGGGGGCGGGTGGAGACCCAGTACTTC
few,.,TRBV9,TRBJ1-6,CASSVGAAPMGVHF,TGTGCCAGCAGCGTAGGGGCCGCGCCTATGGGGGTCCACTTT
.,.,TRBV12-3/TRBV12-4,TRBJ1-1,CATSIPGIRNTEAFF,TGTGCCACCAGTATCCCCGGGATCCGGAACACTGAAGCTTTCTTT
many,TRBD2,TRBV7-8,TRBJ2-1,CASSLVVGLAGANNEQFF,TGTGCCAGCAGCTTAGTAGTGGGTCTAGCGGGAGCCAACAATGAGCAGTTCTTC
.,.,TRBV3-1,TRBJ2-3,CASSQDWAGADTQYF,TGTGCCAGCAGCCAAGATTGGGCAGGGGCAGATACGCAGTATTTT
.,.,TRBV29-1,TRBJ2-7,CSVEKGSRIYEQYF,TGCAGCGTTGAGAAGGGTTCTCGTATCTACGAGCAGTACTTC
.,.,TRBV19,TRBJ2-1,CAGSIGSYNEQFF,TGTGCCGGTAGTATCGGGTCCTACAATGAGCAGTTCTTC
.,TRBD2,TRBV12-3/TRBV12-4,TRBJ2-1,CASTFRGTSDDNEQFF,TGTGCCAGCACCTTTCGAGGGACTAGCGACGACAATGAGCAGTTCTTC
.,TRBD2,TRBV20-1,TRBJ2-7,CSARDPWGGSYEQYF,TGCAGTGCTAGAGATCCTTGGGGGGGGTCCTACGAGCAGTACTTC
few,.,TRBV7-2,TRBJ2-2,CASSLWGQGKGGELFF,TGTGCCAGCAGCTTATGGGGCCAGGGTAAAGGCGGGGAGCTGTTTTTT
many,TRBD2,TRBV2,TRBJ2-7,CASTPLAGASYEQYF,TGTGCCAGCACACCCCTAGCGGGAGCTTCCTACGAGCAGTACTTC
many,.,TRBV20-1,TRBJ1-2,CSARLTRALGYGYTF,TGCAGTGCTAGACTCACGAGGGCCCTAGGGTATGGCTACACCTTC
many,.,TRBV30,TRBJ1-5,CAWSVFDQPQHF,TGTGCCTGGAGTGTATTCGATCAGCCCCAGCATTTT
many,.,TRBV2,TRBJ2-2,CASSGVREYSGELFF,TGTGCCAGCAGTGGGGTCAGGGAATATTCCGGGGAGCTGTTTTTT
.,.,TRBV28,TRBJ1-6,CASRPGPYNSPLHF,TGTGCCAGCAGGCCAGGGCCCTATAATTCACCCCTCCACTTT
.,.,TRBV28,TRBJ1-1,CASRSWVLKAEAFF,TGTGCCAGCAGGTCCTGGGTTCTGAAGGCTGAAGCTTTCTTT
.,.,TRBV6-1,TRBJ2-7,CATRAPARGEQYF,TGTGCCACCCGGGCCCCGGCGAGAGGCGAGCAGTACTTC
many,TRBD1,TRBV11-2,TRBJ1-6,CASSLTGTENSPLHF,TGTGCCAGCAGCTTAACCGGGACAGAAAATTCACCCCTCCACTTT
many,TRBD1,TRBV20-1,TRBJ2-7,CSVQTGSTYEQYF,TGCAGTGTTCAGACAGGGTCCACCTACGAGCAGTACTTC
many,.,TRBV5-8,TRBJ1-1,CASSLYRMPNTEAFF,TGTGCCAGCAGCTTGTACCGAATGCCGAACACTGAAGCTTTCTTT
.,.,TRBV6-2/TRBV6-3,TRBJ2-1,CATQDGSSYNEQFF,TGTGCCACCCAGGACGGGAGCTCCTACAATGAGCAGTTCTTC
.,TRBD1,TRBV6-1,TRBJ1-1,CASSKQGALDTEAFF,TGTGCCAGCAGCAAACAGGGGGCCCTGGACACTGAAGCTTTCTTT
few,TRBD2,TRBV5-4,TRBJ2-3,CASSPPGLASDTQYF,TGTGCCAGCAGCCCACCGGGACTAGCTTCAGATACGCAGTATTTT
many,.,TRBV11-3,TRBJ2-1,CASSKGTNYNEQFF,TGTGCCAGCAGCAAAGGGACCAACTACAATGAGCAGTTCTTC
many,TRBD2,TRBV7-9,TRBJ2-7,CASSGTGTSGKREQYF,TGTGCCAGCAGCGGAACCGGGACTAGCGGGAAACGCGAGCAGTACTTC
few,TRBD1,TRBV28,TRBJ1-1,CASSSPDRGRGEAFF,TGTGCCAGCAGTTCCCCAGACAGGGGGCGCGGTGAAGCTTTCTTT
few,TRBD1,TRBV24-1,TRBJ2-1,CATSERGTGSQEQFF,TGTGCCACCAGTGAACGGGGGACAGGGTCACAGGAGCAGTTCTTC
.,.,TRBV6-1,TRBJ2-7,CASSPRSLTGYVVYEQYF,TGTGCCAGCAGCCCCAGGTCATTAACAGGGTACGTTGTCTACGAGCAGTACTTC
.,.,TRBV7-3,TRBJ2-5,CASSSYGAVTRETQYF,TGTGCCAGCAGCTCCTACGGGGCCGTAACCAGGGAGACCCAGTACTTC
many,TRBD2,TRBV20-1,TRBJ2-7,CSARDPSGRVLEQYF,TGCAGTGCTAGAGATCCAAGCGGGAGAGTACTCGAGCAGTACTTC
many,.,TRBV12-3/TRBV12-4,TRBJ2-1,CASTPRRDNEQFF,TGTGCCAGCACACCGCGTAGGGACAATGAGCAGTTCTTC
many,.,TRBV5-1,TRBJ1-1,CASSFLSDGTEAFF,TGCGCCAGCAGCTTTCTTTCTGATGGCACTGAAGCTTTCTTT
few,.,TRBV2,TRBJ2-3,CASTPSQSGQLRGTDTQYF,TGTGCCAGCACCCCAAGCCAGAGCGGGCAATTGAGGGGCACAGATACGCAGTATTTT
.,.,TRBV10-3,TRBJ1-1,CAISESNGGTEAFF,TGTGCCATCAGTGAGTCGAACGGGGGAACTGAAGCTTTCTTT
few,.,TRBV15,TRBJ2-5,CATSRDQGGETQYF,TGTGCCACCAGCAGAGATCAAGGGGGAGAGACCCAGTACTTC
many,TRBD2,TRBV7-2,TRBJ2-1,CASSLGGSGRNEQFF,TGTGCCAGCAGCTTAGGGGGTAGCGGGAGGAATGAGCAGTTCTTC
.,TRBD2,TRBV5-6,TRBJ2-1,CASSFGTRRNEQFF,TGTGCCAGCAGCTTCGGGACTAGACGGAATGAGCAGTTCTTC
many,.,TRBV6-1,TRBJ2-3,CASRAATDTQYF,TGTGCCAGCAGAGCGGCCACAGATACGCAGTATTTT
many,TRBD2,TRBV7-3,TRBJ2-1,CASSSWTSGSNEQFF,TGTGCCAGCAGCTCCTGGACTAGCGGGAGCAATGAGCAGTTCTTC
many,TRBD1,TRBV29-1,TRBJ1-3,CSVGGQHSGNTIYF,TGCAGCGTTGGGGGACAGCACTCTGGAAACACCATATATTTT
.,.,TRBV6-1,TRBJ2-6,CASSEALRFGPGANVLTF,TGTGCCAGCAGTGAAGCGCTTCGTTTTGGCCCTGGGGCCAACGTCCTGACTTTC
few,.,TRBV29-1,TRBJ2-7,CSVEWGYRQYF,TGCAGCGTTGAATGGGGGTATAGGCAGTACTTC
many,TRBD1,TRBV20-1,TRBJ2-1,CSASRTGGGEQFF,TGCAGTGCTAGTAGGACAGGGGGCGGTGAGCAGTTCTTC
.,.,TRBV5-1,TRBJ1-6,CASSLGGTQNSPLHF,TGCGCCAGCAGCTTGGGTGGGACACAGAATTCACCCCTCCACTTT
.,.,TRBV20-1,TRBJ1-2,CSAISDTGGYTF,TGCAGTGCTATCTCGGATACAGGCGGCTACACCTTC
many,.,TRBV12-3/TRBV12-4,TRBJ2-3,CASSFSVTDTQYF,TGTGCCAGCAGTTTCTCAGTCACAGATACGCAGTATTTT
.,.,TRBV7-2,TRBJ2-7,CASSLDGRHEQYF,TGTGCCAGCAGCTTAGACGGACGGCACGAGCAGTACTTC
.,.,TRBV24-1,TRBJ2-7,CATSDSAGPYEQYF,TGTGCCACCAGTGATTCGGCAGGACCATACGAGCAGTACTTC
.,TRBD1,TRBV12-3/TRBV12-4,TRBJ2-4,CASSSPDRDRPLAKNIQYF,TGTGCCAGCAGCTCACCCGACAGGGATCGGCCACTAGCCAAAAACATTCAGTACTTC
many,TRBD2,TRBV28,TRBJ2-5,CASSLRESVQETQYF,TGTGCCAGCAGTCTGCGGGAGTCTGTACAAGAGACCCAGTACTTC
few,.,TRBV24-1,TRBJ2-2,CATSDLYIANTGELFF,TGTGCCACCAGTGATTTATACATCGCGAACACCGGGGAGCTGTTTTTT
few,.,TRBV29-1,TRBJ2-1,CSVLDSGYYNEQFF,TGCAGCGTCCTTGATAGCGGCTACTACAATGAGCAGTTCTTC